The T cell receptor (beta chain) under discussion was sequenced for a study of blood T cell repertoires in COVID-19. Across the whole study: Researchers got acute and convalescent COVID-19 samples from the United States, Italy and Spain.

CDR1 SQVTM and CDR2 ANQGSEA come from the germline V gene. The CDR3 contains 13 residues. The V gene lost 1 base and the J gene lost 4 bases, with 8 bases spanning the gap. TCRdb's copy holds only in-frame clones and misses some; the assay was immunoSEQ multiplex PCR. The sample holds 250,000 to 300,000 clones, approximately 90% seen once. Patients from Seattle were sampled longitudinally, starting during active infection. Sequencing was carried out using peripheral blood. The TCR was taken from a woman aged 25 to 39 with COVID-19, enrolled during active disease. The chain couples TRBV29-1 to TRBJ1-3; D call uncertain. DNA of the CDR3: TGCAGCGTTGAAGGAGGGATGGGAAACACCATATATTTT. This encodes CSVEGGMGNTIYF. The whole variable domain, remainder taken from reference TRBV29-1 and TRBJ1-3, is SAVISQKPSRDICQRGTSLTIQCQVDSQVTMMFWYRQQPGQSLTLIATANQGSEATYESGFVIDKFPISRPNLTFSTLTVSNMSPEDSSIYLCSVEGGMGNTIYFGEGSWLTVV.